A single T cell receptor (beta chain) is shown here with its context. What it binds is not known. The PCR had 60 Vbeta and 13 Jbeta primers. TCRdb's table, derived via immunoSEQ multiplex PCR, lists solely in-frame clones and lacks some. This repertoire shows around 180,000 clones, about 80% found once; its top ten account for 0.69%. The data were taken from a study of cytomegalovirus exposure and HLA in healthy donors. CDR1 is SGHNT and CDR2 is YENEEA in the germline V gene. After removal of 3 bases from V and 2 bases from J, the junction contained 1 base not matched to a gene. This CDR3 is 13 amino acids long. General study points: Testing in vitro showed a few CMV-associated chains specific for CMV antigens.

This chain links TRBV11-3 with TRBJ2-7, with 7 bases identical to TRBD1. The receptor's source is a woman aged 40 to 49 in good health and CMV-seronegative. Material for sequencing was PBMCs. DNA for the CDR3: TGTGCCAGCAGCTTCACAGGGGCCTACGAGCAGTACTTC. Translated, it gives CASSFTGAYEQYF.